This is a list of T cell receptor beta chains from one sample in a study of T cells after yellow fever vaccination. TCRdb passed the 5' RACE reads through MiXCR, listing each CDR3 protein once. The table has roughly 9,300 distinct CDR3 sequences, under 5% seen once. Sequenced material: PBMCs, either bulk or a sorted T-cell subset (CD4+, CD8+, memory, or dextramer-sorted; not recorded which), taken roughly 14 days after the first yellow fever vaccination. The source is a man between 18 and 35 years old who received the YFV17D yellow fever vaccine. The CDR3 runs from the conserved cysteine through the conserved F or W. The order of the fields is J gene, V gene, CDR3 protein.

J gene: TRBJ2-1
V gene: TRBV3-1
CDR3 protein: CASSLGGGYNEQFF

J gene: TRBJ2-5
V gene: TRBV11-3
CDR3 protein: CASSLGRKETQYF

J gene: TRBJ1-1
V gene: TRBV3-1
CDR3 protein: CASGFGRTTEAFF

J gene: TRBJ2-1
V gene: TRBV6-6
CDR3 protein: CASSYSSKEQFF

J gene: TRBJ2-2
V gene: TRBV4-3
CDR3 protein: CASSQDPELVTGELFF

J gene: TRBJ2-2
V gene: TRBV5-4
CDR3 protein: CASRGPNTGELFF

J gene: TRBJ2-3
V gene: TRBV24-1
CDR3 protein: CATTPLMGGRAFTDTQYF

J gene: TRBJ2-3
V gene: TRBV7-9
CDR3 protein: CASGLAGTDTQYF

J gene: TRBJ2-5
V gene: TRBV12-3/TRBV12-4
CDR3 protein: CATGTGQETQYF

J gene: TRBJ1-3
V gene: TRBV7-8
CDR3 protein: CASSLARENTIYF

J gene: TRBJ1-4
V gene: TRBV5-1
CDR3 protein: CASSSDRGSLNEKLFF

J gene: TRBJ1-1
V gene: TRBV18
CDR3 protein: CASSPSGGTGPIANTEAFF

J gene: TRBJ1-2
V gene: TRBV7-3
CDR3 protein: CASSLGGASPDGYTF

J gene: TRBJ1-5
V gene: TRBV5-1
CDR3 protein: CASSLDGGRGQPQHF

J gene: TRBJ2-5
V gene: TRBV5-1
CDR3 protein: CASSRLAGAIQETQYF

J gene: TRBJ2-2
V gene: TRBV16
CDR3 protein: CASSRVSSGELFF

J gene: TRBJ1-2
V gene: TRBV29-1
CDR3 protein: CSSARDRGLGYGYTF

J gene: TRBJ2-6
V gene: TRBV10-1
CDR3 protein: CASREAPSPLTGANVLTF

J gene: TRBJ2-3
V gene: TRBV18
CDR3 protein: CASSLSENLDTQYF

J gene: TRBJ2-3
V gene: TRBV7-3
CDR3 protein: CASSNGLAGDSSTDTQYF

J gene: TRBJ2-4
V gene: TRBV7-2
CDR3 protein: CASSLPSGGKNIQYF

J gene: TRBJ1-1
V gene: TRBV12-3/TRBV12-4
CDR3 protein: CASSFLGSEAFF

J gene: TRBJ1-2
V gene: TRBV5-1
CDR3 protein: CASSLGSQGTDGYTF

J gene: TRBJ1-3
V gene: TRBV12-3/TRBV12-4
CDR3 protein: CASNLGAISGNTIYF

J gene: TRBJ1-1
V gene: TRBV2
CDR3 protein: CASTRDGANTEAFF

J gene: TRBJ2-1
V gene: TRBV2
CDR3 protein: CASSVGQGSYNEQFF

J gene: TRBJ1-4
V gene: TRBV12-3/TRBV12-4
CDR3 protein: CASSAQGGNEKLFF

J gene: TRBJ1-6
V gene: TRBV7-2
CDR3 protein: CATPGPGPNSPLHF

J gene: TRBJ1-4
V gene: TRBV4-1
CDR3 protein: CASSVRGGTNEKLFF

J gene: TRBJ2-3
V gene: TRBV29-1
CDR3 protein: CSVEPGGDTQYF

J gene: TRBJ2-1
V gene: TRBV20-1
CDR3 protein: CSAQKHNEQFF

J gene: TRBJ2-3
V gene: TRBV21-1
CDR3 protein: CASSNDREAQYF

J gene: TRBJ1-2
V gene: TRBV15
CDR3 protein: CATRITGNYGYTF

J gene: TRBJ1-6
V gene: TRBV10-3
CDR3 protein: CAIRGGSDSPLHF

J gene: TRBJ1-1
V gene: TRBV2
CDR3 protein: CASSGWGIEAFF

J gene: TRBJ1-2
V gene: TRBV6-5
CDR3 protein: CATSGPYGYTF

J gene: TRBJ1-2
V gene: TRBV28
CDR3 protein: CASSSARGAGNYGYTF